Following are 13 T cell receptor beta chains from one sample sequenced in a study of early T cells in non-severe SARS-CoV-2 infection. TCRdb fed the 5' RACE reads into MiXCR, producing one record per CDR3 protein. The repertoire includes about 34,000 distinct CDR3 sequences, over 5% of them detected once, and roughly 7.1% sits in the top ten. Material: whole blood. The source is an adult who was a healthcare worker with PCR-confirmed SARS-CoV-2 infection or an uninfected control (not recorded which).

The rearrangement uses TRBV20-1 and TRBJ2-7; D is possibly TRBD1 or TRBD2 (5 bases each). Trimming stripped 3 bases from V and 1 base from J, with 16 bases between. The CDR3 covers 15 residues. The V gene's germline CDR1 is DFQATT and CDR2 SNEGSKA (reference sequence). The CDR3: CSARRRGAGSYEQYF. The CDR3 coding sequence is TGCAGTGCTAGGAGACGGGGCGCAGGATCCTACGAGCAGTACTTC.

V usage is TRBV29-1 and J usage is TRBJ2-1; 7 bases map to TRBD1. The CDR3 runs 15 residues. The V segment lost 6 bases and the J segment 3 bases; nucleotides outside the gene matches: 11. In germline, CDR1 is SQVTM, CDR2 ANQGSEA. The DNA for the CDR3 is TGCAGCGTCCCTCTACCCGGGACAGACTACAATGAGCAGTTCTTC. Amino acid sequence: CSVPLPGTDYNEQFF.

This clonotype has ten or more counts. The chain joins TRBV15 to TRBJ2-4; D might be TRBD1 (6 bases). V lost 5 bases, J lost 14 bases, and 19 bases lay in between. Germline V gives CDR1 LNHNV, CDR2 YYDKDF (reference sequence). This CDR3 region has 13 residues. CDR3 amino acids: CATSGKAGAIEYF. The CDR3 nucleotides read TGTGCCACCAGCGGAAAGGCAGGGGCGATTGAGTACTTC.

The V and J genes are TRBV9 and TRBJ2-2; D perhaps matches TRBD2 (6 bases). The ends were cut back, 4 bases at V and 1 base at J, with 11 bases in the middle. CDR1 is SGDLS and CDR2 is YYNGEE in the germline V gene. CDR3 size: 15 residues. The CDR3 loop is CASSTRRGNTGELFF. CDR3 sequence (DNA): TGTGCCAGCAGCACCCGGCGGGGGAACACCGGGGAGCTGTTTTTT.

The V call is TRBV5-1, the J call TRBJ2-1; unclear D gene. Per the germline V gene, CDR1 is SGHRS and CDR2 is YFSETQ. V was shortened by 0 bases and J by 3 bases, with 10 bases between the two germline ends. The CDR3 sequence is 15 residues long. The CDR3: CASSLDAGIYNEQFF. Here the CDR3 DNA reads TGCGCCAGCAGCTTGGACGCAGGTATCTACAATGAGCAGTTCTTC.

The sample holds many counts of this clonotype. The rearrangement joins TRBV20-1 to TRBJ2-5, with D perhaps given as TRBD1 or TRBD2 (5 bases each). The CDR3 consists of 16 residues. V lost 6 bases to trimming and J lost 5 bases, with 25 bases between them. Looked up from germline, CDR1 is DFQATT and CDR2 is SNEGSKA (reference sequence). CDR3 in amino acids: CSAAPPHDSWGETQYF. The CDR3 DNA sequence: TGCAGTGCCGCCCCCCCTCACGACAGTTGGGGGGAGACCCAGTACTTC.

This clonotype was seen repeatedly, ten times or more. The CDR3 DNA follows: TGTGCCAGCAGCTCGTCCGGGACAGGGGGCTACAATGAGCAGTTCTTC. This sequence encodes CASSSSGTGGYNEQFF. The genes are TRBV7-3 and TRBJ2-1; the match to TRBD1 covers 11 bases. The CDR3 loop spans 16 amino acids. Germline trimming cut 4 bases from V and 3 bases from J; bases unmatched to any gene: 5. CDR1 SGHTA and CDR2 FQGTGA come from the germline V gene.

This clonotype was detected ten times or more. The chain employs TRBV12-3 or TRBV12-4 and TRBJ2-7, with D possibly matching TRBD1 (5 bases). The length of the CDR3 is 17 residues. V was trimmed by 3 bases and J by 0 bases, leaving 18 bases between them. CDR3 loop: CASSLSRQTVNSYEQYF. CDR3 DNA sequence: TGTGCCAGCAGTTTGAGTCGGCAGACAGTGAACTCCTACGAGCAGTACTTC.

This clonotype was counted ten times or more. The chain recombines TRBV7-8 with TRBJ1-3; a possible D gene is TRBD1 (5 bases). Germline V gene sequence: CDR1 SGHVS, CDR2 FQNEAQ. Trimming took 0 bases from V and 0 from J, leaving 6 bases between them. This CDR3 is built from 15 residues. The CDR3 nucleotides are TGTGCCAGCAGCTTAGCGGGGGGCTCTGGAAACACCATATATTTT. This translates into CASSLAGGSGNTIYF.

This clonotype was counted only a few times. The V gene is TRBV6-6, the J gene TRBJ2-2; a weak D match, TRBD2 (6 bases). V lost 7 bases, J lost 1 base, and 10 bases lay in between. This CDR3 contains 14 residues. From germline, CDR1 is MNHNY and CDR2 SVGAGI (reference sequence). CDR3 amino acids: CASKTGVNTGELFF. Written as DNA, the CDR3 is TGTGCCAGCAAAACGGGGGTGAACACCGGGGAGCTGTTTTTT.

This clonotype was counted a few times. One end of the junction varies from germline; a read error may be responsible. This chain uses TRBV6-1 with TRBJ1-1; the match to TRBD1 covers 7 bases. This CDR3 comprises 13 residues. CDR1 and CDR2 from the germline V gene are MNHNS and SASEGT. CDR3 DNA: TGTGCCAGCAGTGAGACAGGGCGGGCTGAAGCTTCCTTT. Protein sequence: CASSETGRAEASF.

This clonotype has just a few counts. This chain uses TRBV5-5 with TRBJ2-5; no definite D call. In germline, CDR1 is SGHKS, CDR2 YYEKEE (reference sequence). CDR3 length: 14 amino acids. The V end was cut by 2 bases, the J end by 1 base, with 9 bases between. CDR3 sequence: CASSFPYSQETQYF. CDR3 in DNA: TGTGCCAGCAGCTTTCCCTACAGCCAAGAGACCCAGTACTTC. The entire variable domain, with the rest obtained from reference TRBV5-5 and TRBJ2-5, is as follows: DAGVTQSPTHLIKTRGQQVTLRCSPISGHKSVSWYQQVLGQGPQFIFQYYEKEERGRGNFPDRFSARQFPNYSSELNVNALLLGDSALYLCASSFPYSQETQYFGPGTRLLVL.

This clonotype has a count of ten or more. The V gene is TRBV5-4, the J gene TRBJ1-1, with a possible D match to TRBD1 (6 bases). This CDR3 has 16 residues. Trimming removed 5 bases at V and 9 bases at J, with 26 bases between. The germline V gene has CDR1 SGHNT and CDR2 YYREEE (reference sequence). The CDR3 loop is CASSRRQDGITMKAFF. CDR3 coding DNA: TGTGCCAGCAGTCGCCGACAGGACGGGATAACGATGAAAGCTTTCTTT.